The rows below give T cell receptor beta chains drawn from one sample of a study of shared clonotypes between healthy human individuals. Clones were sequenced by immunoSEQ multiplex PCR, and TCRdb holds only the in-frame ones, with some missing. The table shows some 1.4 million clones, with around 95% occurring only once. The specimen sequenced was naive CD4+ T cells sorted from blood. Source of these receptors: a man in his thirties or forties in good health. CDR3s include the opening cysteine and the closing phenylalanine or tryptophan. A D gene is named only where the DNA matches it firmly.

TRBJ2-2,NA,TRBV6-1,CASSAMGVTTGELFF
TRBJ1-2,TRBD1,TRBV7-9,CASSLGGDREFRYGYTF
TRBJ2-2,TRBD1,TRBV28,CASRQGAPVGELFF
TRBJ1-2,TRBD1,TRBV30,CAWDRAYYGYTF
TRBJ2-1,NA,TRBV30,CAWAGSSYNEQFF
TRBJ2-1,NA,TRBV5-4,CASSLVPSEQFF
TRBJ2-2,TRBD1,TRBV7-9,CASSLPTGITGELFF
TRBJ2-3,NA,TRBV5-1,CASYLDVGSTDTQYF
TRBJ1-4,NA,TRBV9,CASSVGGGVNEKLFF
TRBJ2-1,NA,TRBV9,CASSLRSSYNEQFF
TRBJ2-2,NA,TRBV18,CASSVRTPNTGELFF
TRBJ1-2,NA,TRBV9,CASSAQTNYGYTF
TRBJ2-7,NA,TRBV15,CATSGRTFGFGEQYF
TRBJ2-2,TRBD2,TRBV2,CASSVLAGKNTGELFF
TRBJ2-1,NA,TRBV19,CASSIRTRLNEQFF
TRBJ2-1,TRBD2,TRBV7-2,CASGGSGSDNEQFF
TRBJ1-2,TRBD1,TRBV27,CASSFGDRGHYGYTF
TRBJ2-2,NA,TRBV7-9,CASSLERLGELFF
TRBJ2-5,TRBD1,TRBV19,CASSVLGQGAGETQYF
TRBJ1-1,TRBD1,TRBV10-3,CAIRTRTGGASGTEAFF
TRBJ2-7,NA,TRBV11-2,CASRAYNHEQYF
TRBJ2-5,NA,TRBV10-1,CASSPVGLGETQYF
TRBJ2-7,NA,TRBV10-2,CASSPMGAYEQYF